This entry is about one T cell receptor (beta chain). The antigen is undetermined. The sample is drawn from a study of shared clonotypes between healthy human individuals. Negatively enriched CD4+ T cells were divided by CD45RA into naive and memory. Profiling relied on immunoSEQ multiplex PCR, and the TCRdb table lists in-frame clones only, not all of them. The sample consists of about 2.4 million clones, roughly 92% of them appearing once. Study results and caveats: Larger estimated richness was generally recorded for naive subsets relative to memory subsets.

Material: naive CD4+ T cells sorted from blood. Noted subset: CD45RA+ positively selected. The receptor was isolated from a man between 18 and 35 years old in good health.

The CDR3 loop is CASSLDSNNSPLHF. DNA of the CDR3: TGTGCCAGCAGCTTAGATTCCAATAATTCACCCCTCCACTTT. The chain employs TRBV7-3 and TRBJ1-6; unclear D gene. V lost 2 bases and J 5 bases, leaving 7 bases between the germline ends. Per the germline V gene, CDR1 is SGHTA and CDR2 is FQGTGA. The CDR3 extends over 14 amino acids. Drawing the rest from reference TRBV7-3 and TRBJ1-6, the complete variable domain is GAGVSQTPSNKVTEKGKYVELRCDPISGHTALYWYRQSLGQGPEFLIYFQGTGAADDSGLPNDRFFAVRPEGSVSTLKIQRTERGDSAVYLCASSLDSNNSPLHFGNGTRLTVT.